Sequencing of this T cell receptor (beta chain) was carried out in a study of T cells expressing NK-cell markers. Study overall: There were seven HCMV-seropositive donors and one seronegative donor among the eight sequenced. Study-wide results and caveats: In a group of about 6 donors, dominant NKG2C+ clonotypes represented 1.0-7.0% of CD8+ T cells. Topping the CD3+CD56-NKG2C+ fraction as well were these clonotypes, in a handful of donors.

UMIs were included in TCR beta cDNA generated by 5'RACE template switching. TCRdb reanalyzed the 5' RACE reads, giving one entry per CDR3 protein sequence and no DNA. This sample's clone table lists tens of thousands of distinct CDR3 sequences. Note on this clonotype: The antigen remains undetermined.

CDR3 length: 15 residues. Germline CDR1 MNHEY, CDR2 SMNVEV (reference sequence). Sequenced sample: blood T cells: a sorted CD56 or NKG2C T cell subset, CD4+ or CD8+ T cells, or bulk PBMC T cells (not recorded which). J is TRBJ2-7 and V is TRBV27; TCRdb's D call, TRBD1, is unchecked because there is no DNA. This clonotype was obtained from a woman aged 18 to 75 in good health. CDR3 sequence: CASSPTDRAFYEQYF.